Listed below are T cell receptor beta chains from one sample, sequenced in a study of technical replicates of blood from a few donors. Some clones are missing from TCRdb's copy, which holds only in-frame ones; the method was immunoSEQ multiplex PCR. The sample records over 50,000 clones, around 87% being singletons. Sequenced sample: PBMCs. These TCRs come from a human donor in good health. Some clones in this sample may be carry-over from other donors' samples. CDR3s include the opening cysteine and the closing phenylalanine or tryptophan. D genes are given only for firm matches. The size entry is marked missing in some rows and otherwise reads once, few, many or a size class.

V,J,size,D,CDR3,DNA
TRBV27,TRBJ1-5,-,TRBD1,CASRGQGYQPQHF,TGTGCCAGCAGAGGACAGGGGTATCAGCCCCAGCATTTT
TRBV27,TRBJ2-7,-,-,CASTTGNGEQYF,TGTGCCAGTACAACAGGGAATGGTGAGCAGTACTTC
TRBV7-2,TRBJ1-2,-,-,CASSSEVDYGYTF,TGTGCCAGCAGCTCAGAGGTTGACTATGGCTACACCTTC
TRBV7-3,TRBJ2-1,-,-,CASSFGADNEQFF,TGTGCCAGCAGCTTTGGAGCCGACAATGAGCAGTTCTTC
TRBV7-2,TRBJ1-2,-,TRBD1,CASSRDRGTYGYTF,TGTGCCAGCAGCCGGGACAGGGGGACTTATGGCTACACCTTC
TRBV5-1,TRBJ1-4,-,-,CASSSDSTNEKLFF,TGCGCCAGCAGCTCGGACAGCACTAATGAAAAACTGTTTTTT
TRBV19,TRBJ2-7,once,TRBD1,CASSIPGTAYEQYF,TGTGCCAGTAGTATCCCCGGGACAGCCTACGAGCAGTACTTC
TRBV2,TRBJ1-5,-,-,CASTPGSGQPQHF,TGTGCCAGCACTCCAGGGTCAGGTCAGCCCCAGCATTTT
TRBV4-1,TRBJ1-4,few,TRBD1,CASSQTPNRGLTNEKLFF,TGCGCCAGCAGTCAAACGCCTAACAGGGGGCTAACTAATGAAAAACTGTTTTTT
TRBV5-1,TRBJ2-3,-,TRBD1,CASSSGDRAAVDTQYF,TGCGCCAGCAGCTCAGGGGACAGGGCAGCCGTGGATACGCAGTATTTT
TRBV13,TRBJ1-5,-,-,CASSSGQHNQPQHF,TGTGCCAGCAGCTCCGGACAGCACAATCAGCCCCAGCATTTT